Listed below are T cell receptor beta chains from one sample, sequenced in a study of early T cells in non-severe SARS-CoV-2 infection. One entry per CDR3 protein, called by TCRdb with MiXCR from the 5' RACE reads. Of some 27,000 distinct CDR3 sequences in the sample, about 4.2% were seen once. What was sequenced was whole blood. The receptors originated from an adult who was a healthcare worker with PCR-confirmed SARS-CoV-2 infection or an uninfected control (not recorded which). Each CDR3 is given with its conserved first and last residue. A D gene is named only where the DNA matches it firmly. Size is stated for part of the rows, as once, few or many counts, or as a class when the clone is expanded.

cdr3_length clone_size d_call j_call v_call cdr3_aa cdr3_nt
16 many . TRBJ2-1 TRBV10-3 CAISEQTAKGYNEQFF TGTGCCATCAGTGAACAAACAGCCAAAGGTTACAATGAGCAGTTCTTC
15 few TRBD2 TRBJ2-3 TRBV7-9 CASSRRTSGTDTQYF TGTGCCAGCAGCCGACGGACTAGCGGCACAGATACGCAGTATTTT
17 many . TRBJ2-1 TRBV19 CASSIPLARSSYNEQFF TGTGCCAGTAGTATCCCGCTAGCCAGGAGCTCCTACAATGAGCAGTTCTTC
13 . . TRBJ1-2 TRBV30 CAWSVSGIRGYTF TGTGCCTGGAGTGTTTCGGGGATCCGAGGCTACACCTTC
16 many . TRBJ2-1 TRBV4-2 CASSQELLASSYEQFF TGTGCCAGCAGCCAAGAACTTTTAGCTAGTTCTTATGAGCAGTTCTTC
13 . TRBD1 TRBJ2-7 TRBV9 CASGRDRGYEQYF TGTGCCAGCGGCCGGGACAGGGGCTACGAGCAGTACTTC
16 many . TRBJ2-1 TRBV6-5 CASSRDVTGGVNEQFF TGTGCCAGCAGTCGGGACGTAACTGGAGGAGTGAATGAGCAGTTCTTC
16 many . TRBJ2-2 TRBV11-2 CASSLGLGANTGELFF TGTGCCAGCAGCTTAGGTTTAGGCGCGAACACCGGGGAGCTGTTTTTT
12 . . TRBJ1-1 TRBV11-1 CASSLSGTEAFF TGTGCCAGCAGCTTATCGGGCACTGAAGCTTTCTTT
16 many . TRBJ2-1 TRBV28 CASSEPGQSPYNEQFF TGTGCCAGCAGTGAGCCCGGACAGAGCCCCTACAATGAGCAGTTCTTC
20 many TRBD1 TRBJ1-1 TRBV28 CASSSTEVLTGKGMNTEAFF TGTGCCAGCAGCTCGACGGAGGTACTGACAGGGAAAGGGATGAACACTGAAGCTTTCTTT
15 few . TRBJ2-5 TRBV7-9 CASSSRLQLQETQYF TGTGCCAGCAGCTCCAGGCTCCAGCTCCAAGAGACCCAGTACTTC
15 many . TRBJ2-6 TRBV19 CASSSVVVGANVLTF TGTGCCAGTAGTTCGGTAGTCGTAGGGGCCAACGTCCTGACTTTC
14 few . TRBJ1-1 TRBV28 CASKLGGPGTEAFF TGTGCCAGCAAACTTGGGGGTCCTGGCACTGAAGCTTTCTTT
11 few . TRBJ2-3 TRBV3-1 CASSQEAAQYF TGTGCCAGCAGCCAAGAGGCGGCGCAGTATTTT
15 . TRBD2 TRBJ2-5 TRBV18 CASSTRGRPQETQYF TGTGCCAGCTCAACTCGCGGGAGACCGCAAGAGACCCAGTACTTC
12 few . TRBJ2-7 TRBV28 CASSFPYGEQYF TGTGCCAGCAGTTTCCCATACGGCGAGCAGTACTTC
16 many TRBD2 TRBJ2-7 TRBV27 CASSPRLLAGTYEQYF TGTGCCAGCAGTCCGCGATTACTAGCGGGGACTTACGAGCAGTACTTC
12 many TRBD1 TRBJ2-3 TRBV6-5 CASSYRDSTQYF TGTGCCAGCAGTTACCGGGACAGCACGCAGTATTTT
14 few . TRBJ2-3 TRBV2 CASRPTVSTDTQYF TGTGCCAGCAGGCCCACAGTTAGCACAGATACGCAGTATTTT
14 . . TRBJ1-1 TRBV11-2 CASSTGLIRAEAFF TGTGCCAGCAGCACGGGACTTATAAGGGCTGAAGCTTTCTTT
14 many . TRBJ2-2 TRBV10-1 CASRMNSDTGELFF TGCGCCAGCAGAATGAACAGCGACACCGGGGAGCTGTTTTTT
13 many . TRBJ1-3 TRBV11-2 CASSLVTSNTIYF TGTGCCAGCAGCTTAGTTACAAGCAACACCATATATTTT
14 many . TRBJ2-1 TRBV2 CASSEEPARLGQFF TGTGCCAGCAGTGAAGAACCCGCCCGGCTGGGGCAGTTCTTC
13 medium-sized . TRBJ1-1 TRBV10-2 CATHGQMNTEAFF TGCGCCACCCACGGCCAGATGAACACTGAAGCTTTCTTT
13 few . TRBJ1-1 TRBV29-1 CSVQDGRNTEAFF TGCAGCGTTCAGGACGGCCGGAACACTGAAGCTTTCTTT
15 many TRBD1 TRBJ1-6 TRBV12-3/TRBV12-4 CASSAGTGTHSPLHF TGTGCCAGCAGTGCCGGGACAGGAACTCATTCACCCCTCCACTTT
19 many TRBD1 TRBJ2-6 TRBV11-2 CASSPTRTGGASGANVLTF TGTGCCAGCAGTCCCACTAGGACAGGGGGCGCTTCAGGGGCCAACGTCCTGACTTTC
18 many TRBD1 TRBJ1-1 TRBV4-1 CASSQGRQGKLGNTEAFF TGCGCCAGCAGCCAAGGGAGACAGGGGAAGTTGGGGAACACTGAAGCTTTCTTT
13 many . TRBJ2-7 TRBV5-8 CASSLSQGYEQYF TGTGCCAGCAGCTTGTCACAGGGCTACGAGCAGTACTTC
17 . . TRBJ2-3 TRBV11-2 CASSDRGFRLALNTQYF TGTGCCAGCAGCGACAGGGGATTCCGACTAGCTTTAAATACGCAGTATTTT
14 many TRBD1 TRBJ2-7 TRBV3-1 CASSQGDSSYEQYF TGTGCCAGCAGCCAAGGGGACAGCTCCTACGAGCAGTACTTC
15 many TRBD2 TRBJ2-3 TRBV5-1 CASSSGLAGKDTQYF TGCGCCAGCAGCTCCGGACTAGCGGGAAAAGATACGCAGTATTTT
13 . . TRBJ2-1 TRBV7-9 CASSFLTYNEQFF TGTGCCAGCAGCTTCCTGACCTACAATGAGCAGTTCTTC
12 many . TRBJ2-7 TRBV7-9 CASSSSFYEQYF TGTGCCAGCAGCTCTTCCTTCTACGAGCAGTACTTC
12 many . TRBJ1-1 TRBV7-9 CASFRGGTEAFF TGTGCCAGCTTTCGCGGGGGTACTGAAGCTTTCTTT
12 many . TRBJ1-1 TRBV20-1 CSANTGNTEAFF TGCAGTGCTAATACAGGGAACACTGAAGCTTTCTTT
12 . . TRBJ2-7 TRBV28 CASSRLGYEQYF TGTGCCAGCAGCCGCCTTGGTTACGAGCAGTACTTC
10 many TRBD1 TRBJ2-3 TRBV29-1 CIGTADTQYF TGCATCGGGACAGCAGATACGCAGTATTTT
14 . . TRBJ2-7 TRBV6-1 CASSEDAQFYEQYF TGTGCCAGCAGTGAAGATGCACAGTTCTACGAGCAGTACTTC
15 many . TRBJ1-3 TRBV5-5 CASSRTPGSGNTIYF TGTGCCAGCAGCCGAACGCCGGGTTCTGGAAACACCATATATTTT
15 many TRBD1 TRBJ2-7 TRBV10-3 CAISGLTGGDYEQYF TGTGCCATCAGTGGACTGACAGGGGGGGACTACGAGCAGTACTTC
14 few . TRBJ2-7 TRBV27 CASSLRAGSYEQYF TGTGCCAGCAGTTTACGCGCGGGTTCCTACGAGCAGTACTTC
17 . . TRBJ2-1 TRBV2 CASSDPDSVISYNEQFF TGTGCCAGCAGTGACCCCGATTCGGTGATATCCTACAATGAGCAGTTCTTC
13 . . TRBJ2-1 TRBV7-9 CASSFGGTGEQFF TGTGCCAGCAGCTTTGGGGGTACGGGTGAGCAGTTCTTC
15 few TRBD2 TRBJ2-7 TRBV11-2 CASSVTSGVYYEQYF TGTGCCAGCAGCGTCACTAGCGGGGTATACTACGAGCAGTACTTC
14 . . TRBJ2-5 TRBV29-1 CSVEDGTDQETQYF TGCAGCGTTGAAGATGGGACGGATCAAGAGACCCAGTACTTC
16 many . TRBJ2-7 TRBV12-3/TRBV12-4 CASSLGGGVASYEQYF TGTGCCAGCAGTTTAGGAGGGGGGGTCGCCTCTTACGAGCAGTACTTC